A single sample gave rise to the 18 T cell receptor beta chains below, sequenced in a study of T cells expressing NK-cell markers. TCRdb reprocessed the 5' RACE reads and stores each CDR3 protein as one record, lacking DNA. In all, the sample yields 400,000 to 500,000 distinct CDR3 sequences. The sequencing sample was made of blood T cells: a sorted CD56 or NKG2C T cell subset, CD4+ or CD8+ T cells, or bulk PBMC T cells (not recorded which). The origin of the receptors is a woman between 18 and 70 years old in good health.

The chain links TRBV20-1 to TRBJ2-1. Germline-derived CDR1 and CDR2 are DFQATT and SNEGSKA (reference sequence). This CDR3 is 15 amino acids long. CDR3 loop: CSARKTGYSYNEQFF.

The chain joins TRBV4-3 to TRBJ2-1; the D call of TRBD1 rests on TCRdb alone, since no DNA is present to check it. The germline gives CDR1 LGHNA, CDR2 YSLEER. This CDR3 has 17 amino acids. The CDR3 is CASSQVWGHDSYNEQFF.

This chain uses TRBV15 with TRBJ1-6; TCRdb picks TRBD1, but there is no DNA to check that call. Germline V lookup: CDR1 LNHNV, CDR2 YYDKDF (reference sequence). The CDR3 runs to 15 residues. The chain's CDR3 is CATSIDRDYNSPLHF.

This sequence joins TRBV4-1 and TRBJ2-2; TCRdb's D call of TRBD1 is untestable without DNA. The length of the CDR3 is 20 residues. CDR1 and CDR2 from the germline V gene are MGHRA and YSYEKL. The CDR3 reads CASSRQLTARGYTNTGELFF.

This CDR3 reads CASSPPEGRAFF. The genes are TRBV7-9 and TRBJ1-1; TCRdb designates TRBD1, a call that cannot be tested without DNA. The CDR3 covers 12 residues. CDR1 is SEHNR, CDR2 FQNEAQ, per germline (reference sequence).

The V and J genes are TRBV9 and TRBJ2-1. The germline V gene encodes CDR1 SGDLS and CDR2 YYNGEE. This CDR3 has 13 residues. The CDR3 is CASSVAVVSEQFF. Based on the CDR3 plus reference TRBV9 and TRBJ2-1, the full variable domain is DSGVTQTPKHLITATGQRVTLRCSPRSGDLSVYWYQQSLDQGLQFLIQYYNGEERAKGNILERFSAQQFPDLHSELNLSSLELGDSALYFCASSVAVVSEQFFGPGTRLTVL.

V usage is TRBV23-1 and J usage is TRBJ2-7; TCRdb gives TRBD1 as the D gene, but with no DNA this cannot be confirmed. TRBV23-1 is noted as an ORF with a role that remains uncertain. CDR3 length: 12 amino acids. CDR3 region: CASSPQGDEQYF.

The V and J genes are TRBV12-3 or TRBV12-4 and TRBJ2-2; there is no DNA to check the TCRdb D call of TRBD2. This CDR3 comprises 11 residues. The CDR3 reads CATTSAGELFF.

The genes are TRBV3-1 and TRBJ2-7; with no DNA, the TCRdb D assignment of TRBD1 cannot be verified. This CDR3 has 13 amino acids. CDR1 LGHDT and CDR2 YNNKEL come from the germline V gene (reference sequence). The CDR3 protein is CASSHLDRGEQYF.

This chain links TRBV12-3 or TRBV12-4 with TRBJ2-3; there is no DNA to check the TCRdb D call of TRBD1. This CDR3 contains 14 residues. The CDR3 loop reads CASTRDRGTDTQYF.

The J gene is TRBJ2-4, the V gene TRBV19; TCRdb lists TRBD1, though no DNA is available to test this call. Germline assignment: CDR1 LNHDA and CDR2 SQIVND (reference sequence). The length of the CDR3 is 16 residues. The CDR3 reads CASSISGTQAKNIQYF.

This rearrangement joins TRBV3-1 to TRBJ1-4; TCRdb reports TRBD1, a call that lacks DNA to check it against. The CDR3 contains 18 residues. Germline CDR1 LGHDT, CDR2 YNNKEL (reference sequence). This CDR3 reads CASSPRGTRWGSNEKLFF.

J is TRBJ2-7 and V is TRBV29-1; the D call of TRBD1 rests on TCRdb alone, since no DNA is present to check it. Germline assignment: CDR1 SQVTM and CDR2 ANQGSEA. The CDR3 sequence is 14 residues long. CDR3 amino acids: CSVLGGEGSYEQYF.

The rearrangement links TRBV20-1 to TRBJ2-3. Germline assignment: CDR1 DFQATT and CDR2 SNEGSKA (reference sequence). This CDR3 contains 11 residues. The CDR3 loop is CSARVGDTQYF.

The V gene is TRBV5-1, the J gene TRBJ2-1; checking the TCRdb D call of TRBD2 is not possible without DNA. This CDR3 comprises 16 residues. Per the germline V gene, CDR1 is SGHRS and CDR2 is YFSETQ. Here the CDR3 reads CASSSGTSGTIHEQFF.

This chain links TRBV12-3 or TRBV12-4 with TRBJ2-3; TCRdb outputs TRBD1, but without DNA this stays unchecked. The CDR3 covers 13 residues. CDR3 region: CASRQGPTDTQYF.

This chain connects TRBV7-2 to TRBJ1-2. Germline CDR1 and CDR2: SGHTA and FQGNSA. This CDR3 comprises 15 residues. The CDR3: CASSPNGGGVYGYTF.

The rearrangement joins TRBV7-2 to TRBJ2-2; TCRdb gives TRBD2 as the D gene, but with no DNA this cannot be confirmed. Germline values: CDR1 SGHTA, CDR2 FQGNSA. The CDR3 has 15 residues. The CDR3 reads CASSFPSSSTGELFF.